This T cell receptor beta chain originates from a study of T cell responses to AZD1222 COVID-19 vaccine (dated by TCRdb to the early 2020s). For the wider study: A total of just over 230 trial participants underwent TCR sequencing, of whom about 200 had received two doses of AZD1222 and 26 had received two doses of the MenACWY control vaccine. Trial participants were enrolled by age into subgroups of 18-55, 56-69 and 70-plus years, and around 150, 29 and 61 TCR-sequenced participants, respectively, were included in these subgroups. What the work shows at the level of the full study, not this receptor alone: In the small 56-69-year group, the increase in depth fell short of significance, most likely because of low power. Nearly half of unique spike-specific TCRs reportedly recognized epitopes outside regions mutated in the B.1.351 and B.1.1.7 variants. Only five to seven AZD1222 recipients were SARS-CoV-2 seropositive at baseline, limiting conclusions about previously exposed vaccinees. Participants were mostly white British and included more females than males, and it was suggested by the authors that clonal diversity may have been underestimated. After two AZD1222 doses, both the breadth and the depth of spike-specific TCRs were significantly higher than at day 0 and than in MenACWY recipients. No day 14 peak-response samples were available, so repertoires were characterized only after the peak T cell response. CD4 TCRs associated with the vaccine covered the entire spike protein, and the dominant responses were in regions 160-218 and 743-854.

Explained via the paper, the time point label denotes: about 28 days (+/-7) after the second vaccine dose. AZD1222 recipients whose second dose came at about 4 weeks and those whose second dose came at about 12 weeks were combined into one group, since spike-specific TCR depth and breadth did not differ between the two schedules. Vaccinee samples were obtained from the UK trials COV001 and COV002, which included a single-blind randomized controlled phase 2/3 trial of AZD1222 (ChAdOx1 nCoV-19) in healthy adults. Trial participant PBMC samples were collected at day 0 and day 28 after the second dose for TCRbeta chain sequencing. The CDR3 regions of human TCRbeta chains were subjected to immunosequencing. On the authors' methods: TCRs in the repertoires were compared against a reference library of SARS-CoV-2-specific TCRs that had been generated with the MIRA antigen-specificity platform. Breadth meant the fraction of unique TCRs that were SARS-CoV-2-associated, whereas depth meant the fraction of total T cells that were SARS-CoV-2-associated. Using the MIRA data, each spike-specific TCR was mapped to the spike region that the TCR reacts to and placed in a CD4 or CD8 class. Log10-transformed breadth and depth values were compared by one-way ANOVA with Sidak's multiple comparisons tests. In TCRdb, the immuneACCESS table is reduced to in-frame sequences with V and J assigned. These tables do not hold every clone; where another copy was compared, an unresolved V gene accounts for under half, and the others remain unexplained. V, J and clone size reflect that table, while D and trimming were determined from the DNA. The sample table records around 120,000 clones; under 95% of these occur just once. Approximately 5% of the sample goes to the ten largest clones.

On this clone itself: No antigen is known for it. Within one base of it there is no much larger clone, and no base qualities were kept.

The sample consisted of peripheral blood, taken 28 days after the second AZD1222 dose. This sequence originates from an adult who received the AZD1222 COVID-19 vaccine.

The bases are TGTGCCAGCAGCTCGAATGACAGGGCCTACTATGGCTACACCTTC. This encodes CASSSNDRAYYGYTF. The chain joins TRBV6-6 to TRBJ1-2; 7 bases in the middle match TRBD1. The CDR3 goes from the cysteine to the phenylalanine over 15 residues. This entry keeps only the CDR3 DNA: 45 bases, framed from base 1. Compared with germline, V lacks 6 bases and J lacks 3 bases; bases without a gene match: 10. The germline V gene (reference sequence) yields MNHNY for CDR1 and SVGAGI for CDR2.